This paragraph covers one T cell receptor beta chain sequence. The entry originates in a study of blood T cell repertoires in COVID-19. Study summary: The analysed material was cDNA or gDNA that came from T cells, B-cell-depleted T cells, or PBMCs.

Study processing details: Counts of nucleated cells, estimated from reference gene primer amplification, were obtained. Libraries were prepared by immunoSEQ multiplex PCR; TCRdb keeps only in-frame clonotypes and omits some of them. V, J and clone size are taken as reported in that table, and D and trimming were inferred from the DNA itself. The table shows tens of thousands of clones, with roughly 82% occurring only once. Per germline, CDR1 SQVTM and CDR2 ANQGSEA. Trimming cost V 4 bases and J 0 bases, with 13 bases left between them. The CDR3 extends over 14 amino acids. Sample: peripheral blood. The V gene is TRBV29-1, the J gene TRBJ2-7; D is ambiguous. The receptor's source is a human donor in a cohort sampled during active COVID-19. DNA for the CDR3: TGCAGCGTTGCGGTGGGCTCTCGCTCCTACGAGCAGTACTTC. It specifies CSVAVGSRSYEQYF.